This is a list of T cell receptor beta chains from one sample in a study of T cell responses to AZD1222 COVID-19 vaccine. Profiled with immunoSEQ multiplex PCR; TCRdb holds only in-frame clones, not every one. Of about 160,000 clones in the sample, 80% to 95% are singletons; the top ten hold approximately 3.3%. The specimen was peripheral blood, collected 28 days after the second AZD1222 dose. Every receptor here comes from an adult who received the AZD1222 COVID-19 vaccine. CDR3s include the opening cysteine and the closing phenylalanine or tryptophan. The D gene is left open where the match is weak. Clone sizes are given selectively: once, few, many, or a class where the clone is expanded.

j_call,v_call,d_call,clone_size,cdr3_aa,cdr3_nt
TRBJ2-1,TRBV7-9,TRBD2,-,CASSALAGGPVDEQFF,TGTGCCAGCAGCGCCCTAGCGGGAGGGCCGGTCGATGAGCAGTTCTTC
TRBJ1-2,TRBV29-1,-,few,CSVTGRQGAYGYTF,TGCAGCGTTACCGGCAGGCAGGGTGCCTATGGCTACACCTTC
TRBJ2-5,TRBV5-4,-,-,CASSTRWVQETQYF,TGTGCCAGCAGCACCCGATGGGTCCAAGAGACCCAGTACTTC
TRBJ2-3,TRBV7-2,-,-,CASSLDFASTQYF,TGTGCCAGCAGCTTGGACTTTGCTAGTACGCAGTATTTT
TRBJ1-1,TRBV14,-,-,CASSQGPGVDTEAFF,TGTGCCAGCAGCCAAGGGCCGGGGGTGGACACTGAAGCTTTCTTT
TRBJ2-1,TRBV7-2,TRBD2,once,CASSLNPGLEDNEQFF,TGTGCCAGCAGCTTAAATCCGGGACTAGAAGACAATGAGCAGTTCTTC
TRBJ2-7,TRBV30,-,-,CAWSGTSCF,TGTGCCTGGAGCGGTACGTCATGCTTC
TRBJ1-1,TRBV9,-,few,CASTAGGRTEAFF,TGTGCCAGCACCGCCGGGGGTCGAACTGAAGCTTTCTTT
TRBJ2-1,TRBV7-9,TRBD2,-,CASSPKPRTSGSGYEQFF,TGTGCCAGCAGCCCCAAACCAAGGACTAGCGGGAGTGGTTATGAGCAGTTCTTC
TRBJ1-1,TRBV27,-,-,CASSLSPKAEAFF,TGTGCCAGCAGTTTATCCCCCAAAGCTGAAGCTTTCTTT
TRBJ2-1,TRBV9,-,-,CASSAGLIDSYNEQFF,TGTGCCAGCAGCGCGGGGCTTATCGACTCCTACAATGAGCAGTTCTTC
TRBJ1-1,TRBV6-4,-,-,CASSQGQNTEAFF,TGTGCCAGCAGCCAGGGACAGAACACTGAAGCTTTCTTT
TRBJ1-2,TRBV5-1,-,once,CASSLDSSGYTF,TGCGCCAGCAGCTTGGATAGCTCTGGCTACACCTTC
TRBJ2-7,TRBV12-3/TRBV12-4,-,-,CASSLNGYEQYF,TGTGCCAGCAGTTTAAACGGCTACGAGCAGTACTTC
TRBJ1-1,TRBV2,-,-,CAWRRGGDTEAFF,TGTGCCTGGCGGCGTGGAGGCGACACTGAAGCTTTCTTT
TRBJ2-7,TRBV27,TRBD1,-,CASSYGTVYEQYF,TGTGCCAGCAGTTACGGGACAGTTTACGAGCAGTACTTC
TRBJ1-5,TRBV2,TRBD1,-,CASSEQQGFNQPQHF,TGTGCCAGCAGTGAGCAACAGGGGTTCAATCAGCCCCAGCATTTT
TRBJ2-2,TRBV4-2,TRBD1,-,CASSQGTGTNTGELFF,TGTGCCAGCAGCCAAGGGACAGGGACTAACACCGGGGAGCTGTTTTTT
TRBJ1-5,TRBV5-1,-,-,CASSLEGRDSNQPQHF,TGCGCCAGCAGCTTGGAAGGGCGGGATAGCAATCAGCCCCAGCATTTT
TRBJ1-2,TRBV19,-,few,CASSYGTDYGYTF,TGTGCCAGTAGCTACGGGACTGACTATGGCTACACCTTC
TRBJ2-7,TRBV19,-,-,CASSMKSSGYEQYF,TGTGCCAGTAGTATGAAGTCGTCAGGGTACGAGCAGTACTTC
TRBJ2-2,TRBV30,TRBD2,-,CAWSVLAGDTGELFF,TGTGCCTGGAGTGTACTAGCGGGAGACACCGGGGAGCTGTTTTTT
TRBJ1-5,TRBV19,-,-,CASSWGGPYNPPQHF,TGTGCCAGTAGTTGGGGGGGGCCCTACAATCCGCCCCAGCATTTT
TRBJ2-3,TRBV5-1,TRBD2,-,CASSFTSGRGTDTQYF,TGCGCCAGCAGCTTCACTAGCGGGAGGGGTACAGATACGCAGTATTTT
TRBJ2-7,TRBV25-1,TRBD1,-,CASSVGQGAYEQYF,TGTGCCAGCAGTGTTGGGCAGGGGGCCTACGAGCAGTACTTC
TRBJ2-7,TRBV29-1,TRBD2,-,CSVVGLAAPYEQYF,TGCAGCGTCGTAGGACTAGCGGCACCCTACGAGCAGTACTTC
TRBJ1-3,TRBV12-3/TRBV12-4,-,-,CASSLPSGNTIYF,TGTGCCAGCAGCCTACCCTCTGGAAACACCATATATTTT
TRBJ1-5,TRBV7-9,TRBD1,-,CASSSYTPKQGQGNQPQHF,TGTGCCAGCAGCTCATACACCCCGAAACAAGGACAGGGCAATCAGCCCCAGCATTTT
TRBJ1-5,TRBV5-8,TRBD1,-,CASSWSHQGARQPQHF,TGTGCCAGCAGCTGGAGCCATCAGGGGGCGAGGCAGCCCCAGCATTTT
TRBJ2-7,TRBV11-2,-,-,CASSLALARVGEQYF,TGTGCCAGCAGCTTAGCCCTAGCCCGGGTCGGCGAGCAGTACTTC
TRBJ2-7,TRBV5-1,-,few,CASSLVGGSYEQYF,TGCGCCAGCAGCTTGGTGGGGGGCTCCTACGAGCAGTACTTC
TRBJ1-2,TRBV14,TRBD1,-,CASSTDRGYGYTF,TGTGCCAGCAGTACCGACAGGGGATATGGCTACACCTTC
TRBJ2-2,TRBV4-1,-,-,CASSQGTNVATGELFF,TGCGCCAGCAGCCAAGGGACGAACGTAGCCACCGGGGAGCTGTTTTTT
TRBJ2-3,TRBV2,-,-,CASSEQPPSTDTQYF,TGTGCCAGCAGTGAGCAGCCACCTTCCACAGATACGCAGTATTTT
TRBJ1-1,TRBV6-5,-,-,CASSPRPLNTEAFF,TGTGCCAGCAGTCCCAGGCCCTTGAACACTGAAGCTTTCTTT
TRBJ2-1,TRBV19,TRBD2,-,CASSTTAGGSEQFF,TGTGCCAGTAGTACGACAGCGGGAGGGTCTGAGCAGTTCTTC
TRBJ2-5,TRBV10-3,-,-,CAIGGVLSSETQYF,TGTGCCATTGGGGGAGTTTTAAGTTCGGAGACCCAGTACTTC
TRBJ2-7,TRBV7-2,-,-,CANQGAGSEQYF,TGTGCCAACCAAGGTGCGGGAAGCGAGCAGTACTTC
TRBJ2-1,TRBV14,TRBD2,-,CASSPGTSGVYNEQFF,TGTGCCAGCAGCCCCGGGACTAGCGGGGTTTACAATGAGCAGTTCTTC
TRBJ2-5,TRBV4-1,TRBD2,-,CASSQAIAGSETQYF,TGCGCCAGCAGCCAAGCCATAGCGGGAAGTGAGACCCAGTACTTC
TRBJ1-2,TRBV27,-,-,CASSSFDTRDGYTF,TGTGCCAGCAGTTCCTTCGACACCAGGGATGGCTACACCTTC
TRBJ2-7,TRBV4-1,-,-,CASSPTPRGRSYEQYF,TGCGCCAGCAGCCCCACCCCGAGGGGCCGTTCCTACGAGCAGTACTTC
TRBJ1-2,TRBV21-1,-,-,CASSRGQGALFYGYTF,TGTGCCAGCAGCAGAGGACAGGGGGCGCTTTTCTATGGCTACACCTTC
TRBJ2-7,TRBV7-2,-,-,CASSLGDYEQYF,TGTGCCAGCAGCTTAGGGGATTACGAGCAGTACTTC
TRBJ2-6,TRBV5-1,-,-,CASSLAWDSGANVLTF,TGCGCCAGCAGCTTGGCCTGGGACTCTGGGGCCAACGTCCTGACTTTC
TRBJ2-5,TRBV18,-,-,CASSPVGEETQYF,TGTGCCAGCTCACCAGTAGGGGAAGAGACCCAGTACTTC
TRBJ2-2,TRBV6-5,-,-,CASRRGTTTGELFF,TGTGCCAGCAGACGAGGGACGACAACCGGGGAGCTGTTTTTT
TRBJ2-3,TRBV5-5,-,-,CASSFARDTQYF,TGTGCCAGCAGCTTCGCCCGAGATACGCAGTATTTT
TRBJ2-1,TRBV15,TRBD2,-,CATSRDPRLAGEANEQFF,TGTGCCACCAGCAGAGATCCCCGACTAGCGGGAGAAGCCAATGAGCAGTTCTTC
TRBJ1-2,TRBV15,-,-,CATSRVGGPRGYTF,TGTGCCACCAGCAGAGTTGGGGGACCTCGGGGCTACACCTTC
TRBJ1-2,TRBV3-1/TRBV3-2,-,once,CASGTDKFYGYTF,TGTGCCAGCGGTACAGATAAATTCTATGGCTACACCTTC
TRBJ2-3,TRBV5-4,TRBD2,-,CASSMGSSGRDTQYF,TGTGCCAGCAGTATGGGGTCTAGCGGGAGAGATACGCAGTATTTT
TRBJ1-5,TRBV27,TRBD1,-,CASSLDRGIGQPQHF,TGTGCCAGCAGTTTAGACAGGGGAATTGGTCAGCCCCAGCATTTT